The entry that follows covers one T cell receptor (beta chain) sequence. Ophthalmopathy cases scored 3 or more on the Clinical Activity Score and 4 or more on NOSPECS grade, with duration below 3 months. Regions amplified from RNA transcripts were the TCR beta CDR3 regions. RT-PCR in the first round (using the HTBI primer set) targeted the TCR CDR3. TCRdb called the multiplex PCR reads again in MiXCR, with one record for every CDR3 protein. The sample lists around 250,000 distinct CDR3 sequences; 24% were seen once. The sample belongs to a study of T cells in Graves' hyperthyroidism and ophthalmopathy. The junction had 7 bases not matched to a gene; V was cut back by 7 bases and J by 0 bases. CDR3 length: 15 residues.

Specimen: blood. The clonotype originates from a woman aged 40 to 49 with Graves' ophthalmopathy. This chain connects TRBV12-3 or TRBV12-4 to TRBJ2-5, with TRBD1 identical over 8 bases. The CDR3 sequence: CASTSDRDYQETQYF. CDR3 coding DNA: TGTGCCAGCACCTCGGACAGGGATTACCAAGAGACCCAGTACTTC.